These T cell receptor beta chains were read from a single sample in a study of a mutant IDH1 vaccine in newly diagnosed glioma. Profiled with immunoSEQ multiplex PCR; TCRdb holds only in-frame clones, not every one. The sample shows around 40,000 clones, 78% of them seen only once. What these receptors recognize is not known. The sequencing here drew on PBMCs, taken from a glioma patient whose treatment included an IDH1 peptide vaccine. Source of these receptors: a woman in her forties with glioma. Some clones in this sample may be carry-over from other donors' samples. Both conserved end residues are trimmed from each CDR3. Clone size, where shown, is once, few, many, or a class for clones that have expanded.

J gene	CDR3 length	V gene	clone size	CDR3 protein
TRBJ1-4	9	TRBV28	-	ASSFFEKLF
TRBJ1-5	11	TRBV5-6	once	ASSLLGNQPQH
TRBJ1-5	12	TRBV7-2	-	ASSPGPRGQPQH
TRBJ2-1	10	TRBV4-1	-	ASSHPGREQF
TRBJ2-7	14	TRBV27	-	ASSLSGASQRRQQY
TRBJ1-5	10	TRBV7-2	few	ASSLDLQPQH
TRBJ1-5	11	TRBV15	-	ATSRVLNQPQH
TRBJ2-2	12	TRBV6-4	-	ASSDSGGSGELF
TRBJ2-1	17	TRBV4-1	-	ASSQRGLAGESSYNEQF
TRBJ1-1	9	TRBV27	few	ASISNTEAF
TRBJ2-3	15	TRBV9	-	ASSVTSGGSTTDTQY
TRBJ2-2	15	TRBV13	-	ASSLERTGDTSGELF
TRBJ1-2	10	TRBV7-2	-	ASSLELGGYT
TRBJ2-4	14	TRBV6-1	-	ASSASPRGPKNIQY
TRBJ1-1	11	TRBV19	-	ASSISQNTEAF
TRBJ2-3	13	TRBV2	-	ASSLDRGATDTQY
TRBJ2-6	12	TRBV29-1	-	SVTDPLRANVLT
TRBJ2-3	10	TRBV7-9	-	ASSEDGDTQY
TRBJ2-7	14	TRBV28	-	ASSPSGSKAGYEQY
TRBJ1-5	12	TRBV9	few	ASSTGTGNQPQH
TRBJ2-4	11	TRBV29-1	-	SGLGQGGNIQY
TRBJ2-3	11	TRBV6-5	-	ASSPLRVDTQY
TRBJ2-5	10	TRBV7-9	-	ASGTQQETQY
TRBJ1-1	15	TRBV9	-	ASSVAPMGLMNTEAF
TRBJ1-1	10	TRBV10-3	-	ATGTGSTEAF
TRBJ2-7	9	TRBV20-1	-	SASGWDEQY
TRBJ2-2	13	TRBV5-1	-	ASSSWEGNTGELF
TRBJ1-1	9	TRBV20-1	-	SARGQGSTF
TRBJ2-3	14	TRBV4-1	once	ASSQSIGPGTDTQY
TRBJ2-7	9	TRBV7-8	few	ASSAAYEQY
TRBJ2-7	14	TRBV4-3	-	ASSQAPRQGSYEQY
TRBJ1-6	14	TRBV5-6	-	ASSFRPGGVGSPLH
TRBJ2-3	12	TRBV10-3	-	AISDTRGQGTQY
TRBJ2-3	10	TRBV7-2	few	ASSLDGDTQY
TRBJ2-1	11	TRBV5-1	-	ASGEASLNEQF
TRBJ2-5	13	TRBV4-1	few	ASSQSEPRQRTQY
TRBJ1-2	14	TRBV4-1	few	ASSRQAGGAGGDYT
TRBJ1-6	11	TRBV7-2	few	ASSPDRASPLH
TRBJ1-1	11	TRBV7-9	-	ASSPTGNTEAF
TRBJ2-7	14	TRBV6-6	once	ASRTSGGSSLSEQY
TRBJ1-2	8	TRBV7-9	-	ASSLYGYT
TRBJ1-4	13	TRBV7-9	-	ASSWRGAEDEKLF
TRBJ2-1	14	TRBV2	few	ASSGSSGYTYNEQF
TRBJ1-6	12	TRBV9	-	ASSVGLPMSPLH